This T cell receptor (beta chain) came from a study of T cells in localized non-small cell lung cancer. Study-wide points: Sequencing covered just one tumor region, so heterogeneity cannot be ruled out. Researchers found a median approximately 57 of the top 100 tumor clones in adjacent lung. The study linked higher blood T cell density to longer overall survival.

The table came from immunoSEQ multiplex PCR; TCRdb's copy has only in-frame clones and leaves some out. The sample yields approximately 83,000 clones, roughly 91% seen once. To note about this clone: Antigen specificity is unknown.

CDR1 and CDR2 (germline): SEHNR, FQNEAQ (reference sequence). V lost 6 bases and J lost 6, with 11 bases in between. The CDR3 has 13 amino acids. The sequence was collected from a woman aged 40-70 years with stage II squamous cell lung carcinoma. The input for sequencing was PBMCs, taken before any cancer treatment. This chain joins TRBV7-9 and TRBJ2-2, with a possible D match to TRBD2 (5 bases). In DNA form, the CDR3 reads TGTGCCAGCAGGAGCGGTGTTTCCGGGGAGCTGTTTTTT. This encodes CASRSGVSGELFF. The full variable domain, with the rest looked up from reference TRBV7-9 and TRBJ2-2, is DTGVSQNPRHKITKRGQNVTFRCDPISEHNRLYWYRQTLGQGPEFLTYFQNEAQLEKSRLLSDRFSAERPKGSFSTLEIQRTEQGDSAMYLCASRSGVSGELFFGEGSRLTVL.